This TCR beta chain was sequenced for a study of cytomegalovirus exposure and HLA in healthy donors. Findings and caveats of the study: Researchers left out some V segments, among them TRBV6-2 and TRBV6-3, as indistinguishable. With high specificity and sensitivity, the classifier reportedly diagnosed cytomegalovirus status. Associated with cytomegalovirus, according to the listing, were 170 or so TCR beta chains. V- and J-gene trimming in TCR beta was tied to a missense DCLRE1C variant by an analysis performed later.

Primers for the PCR totalled 60 Vbeta and 13 Jbeta. Assay: immunoSEQ multiplex PCR; the TCRdb copy retains only in-frame clones and omits some. The table records approximately 130,000 clones, more than 70% of them present only once. This clone was picked up one time. No antigen is known for it. The CDR3 contains 14 residues. V was cut by 3 bases and J by 1 base, with 9 bases left in between. The genes are TRBV23-1 and TRBJ1-1; D not resolved. TRBV23-1 is filed as an ORF, its function uncertain. The sequenced material came from PBMCs. The sequence came from a woman in her 30s in good health and CMV-seropositive. The CDR3 region is CASSQSPGNTEAFF. CDR3 bases: TGCGCCAGCAGTCAGTCCCCGGGGAACACTGAAGCTTTCTTT.